These 7 T cell receptor beta chains share one sample of origin, sequenced in a study of T cell responses to AZD1222 COVID-19 vaccine. Measured with immunoSEQ multiplex PCR; TCRdb has only the in-frame clones, and not every one. Counted here are 90,000 to 120,000 clones, 92% occurring once; the ten biggest clones make up approximately 1.2%. The sample consisted of peripheral blood, taken on day 0 of AZD1222 vaccination. These receptors were taken from an adult in good health.

The chain combines TRBV24-1 with TRBJ2-1, with unresolved D. CDR1 KGHDR and CDR2 SFDVKD come from the germline V gene. The ends were cut back, 6 bases at V and 6 bases at J, with 14 bases in the middle. The CDR3 has 14 amino acids. CDR3 DNA: TGTGCCACCAGTTATCCAAGTGGAGCCAATGAGCAGTTCTTC. Its protein is CATSYPSGANEQFF.

The table lists this clone with a few counts. The V and J genes are TRBV4-2 and TRBJ1-1; unclear D gene. The V gene lost 5 bases and the J gene lost 5 bases, with 12 bases spanning the gap. The CDR3 loop spans 13 amino acids. CDR1 and CDR2 (germline): LGHNA, YNFKEQ. As DNA, the CDR3 is TGTGCCAGCAGCTCACCCGGCAGGACTGAAGCTTTCTTT. Protein product: CASSSPGRTEAFF.

J is TRBJ1-2 and V is TRBV9; D may be TRBD1 (5 bases). Germline CDR1 and CDR2: SGDLS and YYNGEE. Trimming stripped 3 bases from V and 4 bases from J, with 16 bases between. The CDR3 has 15 amino acids. This CDR3 reads CASSGGLARVYGYTF. The CDR3 DNA sequence: TGTGCCAGCAGCGGGGGACTAGCGAGGGTCTATGGCTACACCTTC.

This clone was detected a few times. CDR3: CASSPGGSGSRSQYF. The CDR3 nucleotides are TGTGCCAGCAGCCCCGGGGGTAGCGGGAGCCGTTCGCAGTACTTC. The V call is TRBV7-7, the J call TRBJ2-7, with 9 bases lining up with TRBD2. The CDR3 extends over 15 amino acids. Germline V lookup: CDR1 SSHAT, CDR2 FNYEAQ (reference sequence). V was pared by 5 bases and J by 9 bases, with 14 bases of the junction left unmatched. Supplemented by reference TRBV7-7 and TRBJ2-7, the full variable domain reads GAGVSQSPRYKVTKRGQDVTLRCDPISSHATLYWYQQALGQGPEFLTYFNYEAQPDKSGLPSDRFSAERPEGSISTLTIQRTEQRDSAMYRCASSPGGSGSRSQYFGPGTRLTVT.

The chain links TRBV2 to TRBJ1-5; D remains ambiguous. Per the germline V gene, CDR1 is SNHLY and CDR2 is FYNNEI. This CDR3 spans 13 amino acids. The V and J ends lost 4 bases and 8 bases respectively, with 12 bases between them. CDR3 protein: CASSVYPREPQHF. CDR3 nucleotides: TGTGCCAGCAGTGTTTATCCCCGAGAGCCCCAGCATTTT.

V is TRBV7-2 and J is TRBJ1-5; no reliable D call. Germline V gene lookup returns CDR1 SGHTA and CDR2 FQGNSA. Trimming cost V 3 bases and J 3 bases, with 6 bases left between them. CDR3 length: 13 amino acids. CDR3 nucleotide sequence: TGTGCCAGCAGCTTGAGTGACAATCAGCCCCAGCATTTT. It specifies CASSLSDNQPQHF.

V usage is TRBV3-1 (or the pseudogene TRBV3-2) and J usage is TRBJ2-7; weak D call: TRBD2 (5 bases). Per the germline V gene, CDR1 is LGHDT and CDR2 is YNNKEL (reference sequence). The V end lost 4 bases, the J end lost 4 bases, and 17 bases lay between the germline ends. The CDR3 sequence is 15 residues long. CDR3 loop: CASSPLRASLYEQYF. The CDR3 bases are TGTGCCAGCAGCCCCTTGAGGGCCAGCCTTTACGAGCAGTACTTC.